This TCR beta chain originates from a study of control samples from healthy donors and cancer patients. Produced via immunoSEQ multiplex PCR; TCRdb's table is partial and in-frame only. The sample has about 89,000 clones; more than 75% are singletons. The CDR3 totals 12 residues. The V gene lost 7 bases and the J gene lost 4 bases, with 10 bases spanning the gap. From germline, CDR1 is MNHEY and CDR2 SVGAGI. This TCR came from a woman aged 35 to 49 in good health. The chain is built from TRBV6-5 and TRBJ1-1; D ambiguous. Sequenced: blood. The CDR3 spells CASTTGGTEAFF. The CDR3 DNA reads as TGTGCCAGCACAACGGGAGGCACTGAAGCTTTCTTT.